The TCR beta chain described here comes from a study of shared clonotypes between healthy human individuals (dated by TCRdb to the early 2020s). In terms of the full investigation: The cohort comprised a couple of women and a few men aged 18 to 49 years. Per donor, three plates each were used for CD4 naive and CD4 memory, two for CD8 naive, and one for CD8 memory. To estimate repertoire size and how much clonotype sharing occurs between individuals, the study deeply sequenced the blood TCR repertoires of about five healthy adults. To increase sequencing depth and limit assay-specific biases, different laboratories used diverse techniques to prepare libraries and sequence TCR repertoires. Leukapheresis yielded between about 0.94 and 9 billion PBMCs per donor. Beyond this particular receptor, the publication reports: Even with the large sequencing depth, rarefaction of the sorted-subset datasets indicated that sequencing was incomplete. Sampling was limited to blood, and TCR repertoires in tissue likely differ from TCR repertoires in blood. Clonotypes shared by all four sorted-subset donors showed higher generation probabilities than non-shared clonotypes. Naive subsets generally had larger estimated clonotype richness than memory subsets did. Sharing across a handful of donors was observed for around 5% of naive CD4, around 3.5% of naive CD8, 2% to 2.5% of memory CD4, and about 0.38% of memory CD8 clonotypes. Because the study included a small number of donors, the genetic and exposure-history diversity represented was limited. Pairwise subsampling led to the expectation that sequencing depth would affect the degree of clonotype sharing among donors.

The V and J ends are trimmed by 0 bases and 0 bases, leaving 16 bases between them. The CDR3 numbers 17 residues from cysteine through phenylalanine. Just CDR3 DNA is preserved here, 51 bases in frame from base 1. Via the germline V gene, CDR1 is SGDLS and CDR2 YYNGEE. Using the deep immunoSEQ assay, multiplex PCR amplified TCR CDR3 regions from genomic DNA. Extracted genomic DNA from each cell subset was distributed evenly across all wells of several immunoSEQ 96-well plates, and each plate was treated as a replicate. For sorted subsets, roughly 200 ng genomic DNA, equal to 30,000 or so T cell genomes, was loaded into each replicate PCR. The purified libraries were quantified using a Qubit 3.0 fluorometer, sized with a Bioanalyzer 2100, and then quantified again using the KAPA Library Quantification kit. Every immunoSEQ 96-well plate was sequenced on a separate single-read 150-cycle Illumina NextSeq 550 flow cell. The study's processing was this. Because the immunoSEQ output held only junctional sequences and lacked quality scores, the filtering could not match the filtering applied to full-length reads. To assign V/J genes and CDR3, sequences were annotated against IMGT germline references using PyIR, a Python wrapper for IgBLAST v1.9. Any read was removed if the V/J assignment was weak (E-value above 1e-6), the CDR3 was missing, or the read contained stop codons, out-of-frame junctions, or ambiguous translated residues. V3J clonotypes were defined by identical inferred V gene, J gene, and CDR3 amino acid sequence. To compute the percentage overlap between repertoires, the number of shared unique clonotypes was divided by the size of the smaller repertoire. Repertoire richness was assessed with RTK rarefaction, the Chao1 estimator, and Recon v2.1 estimates of unobserved clonotypes. OLGA was used to compute generation probabilities for all TCRbeta clonotypes that the gDNA method yielded from a handful of donors. TCRdb provides this immuneACCESS table in a form limited to in-frame rearrangements. Some clones are lacking; in checked studies, under half of them reflect an unresolved V gene, and why the rest are absent is not known. V and J calls and clone size are given by that table; D and trimming were obtained from the DNA. The sample records about 1,900,000 clones, just under 95% of which are singletons. The ten largest account for 0.95% to 1.5% of the sample.

As concerns this clone: Its antigen is currently not known. Per-base quality was not reported, and no clone a single base away is much larger than it.

CD8 naive samples were CD45RO-negative cells positively selected for CCR7, giving a CD45RA+CCR7+ population that excluded TemRA cells. Healthy HIV-negative adults with no recently reported acute infections or vaccinations were included as donors. Every donor was a Caucasian adult residing in Nashville, Tennessee, USA. Blood was obtained by leukapheresis, after which PBMCs were separated by Ficoll-Histopaque density gradient centrifugation and cryopreserved in liquid nitrogen vapor phase. Analytical flow cytometry was used to check the purity and quantity of every magnetically sorted T cell population. From each sorted fraction, genomic DNA was isolated and quantified by UV absorbance on a Nanodrop 2000c.

Recombination joined TRBV9 with TRBJ2-7, with the D gene uncertain. Sample: naive CD8+ T cells sorted from blood. Explained via the paper, the cell subset or site label denotes: CD45RA+CCR7+. The sequence was obtained from a man between 18 and 29 years old in good health. The CDR3 region: CASSVGSAPSSSYEQYF. The sequenced DNA: TGTGCCAGCAGCGTAGGGTCAGCCCCTTCCAGCTCCTACGAGCAGTACTTC.